Following are 17 T cell receptor beta chains from one sample sequenced in a study of CD4 T cell repertoires in COVID-19. The memory T cells were sequenced right after ex vivo isolation, without culture. Using immunoSEQ multiplex PCR, the repertoire was profiled, and TCRdb retains in-frame clones only, with some absent. The sample holds more than 20,000 clones, 93% seen once. The sequencing here drew on circulating follicular helper CD4+ T cells (cTfh) from blood, taken before the COVID-19 pandemic. The receptors were gathered from a human donor who had COVID-19.

This CDR3 is CASGRGWNQPQHF. In DNA form, the CDR3 reads TGTGCCAGCGGTCGCGGTTGGAATCAGCCCCAGCATTTT. The chain carries TRBV28 and TRBJ1-5; D is unresolved. Germline loops: CDR1 MDHEN, CDR2 SYDVKM. The CDR3 runs to 13 residues. The germline V and J ends were trimmed by 8 bases and 4 bases, with 12 bases remaining between them. Complete variable domain (other parts from reference TRBV28 and TRBJ1-5): DVKVTQSSRYLVKRTGEKVFLECVQDMDHENMFWYRQDPGLGLRLIYFSYDVKMKEKGDIPEGYSVSREKKERFSLILESASTNQTSMYLCASGRGWNQPQHFGDGTRLSIL.

This clone was seen just once. The chain has TRBV29-1 and TRBJ2-1; 9 bases are shared with TRBD2. Unmatched junction bases numbered 18, after V lost 6 bases and J lost 12 bases. Germline CDR1 is SQVTM and CDR2 is ANQGSEA. This CDR3 has 15 residues. The CDR3 DNA reads TGCAGCGTCGGCGGGGGGGAGGGCCATAGGGGTTCGCAGTTCTTC. Its translation: CSVGGGEGHRGSQFF.

The V and J genes are TRBV6-1 and TRBJ1-2; 7 bases align to TRBD1. The CDR3 runs to 12 residues. Germline V gives CDR1 MNHNS, CDR2 SASEGT. J was trimmed by 7 bases and V by 5 bases; bases with no gene match: 4. DNA for the CDR3: TGTGCCAGCAGTTTGACAGGGAGTGGCTACACCTTC. This translates into CASSLTGSGYTF.

The V gene is TRBV5-1, the J gene TRBJ1-5; the D gene is possibly TRBD1 (5 bases). The CDR3 is 15 residues long. Germline V lookup: CDR1 SGHRS, CDR2 YFSETQ. V was trimmed by 0 bases and J by 7 bases, leaving 14 bases between them. DNA of the CDR3: TGCGCCAGCAGCTTGGCCGGAGGGACCTGGCAGCCCCAGCATTTT. This gives the protein CASSLAGGTWQPQHF. The full variable domain, in which reference TRBV5-1 and TRBJ1-5 provide the parts outside the CDR3, is KAGVTQTPRYLIKTRGQQVTLSCSPISGHRSVSWYQQTPGQGLQFLFEYFSETQRNKGNFPGRFSGRQFSNSRSEMNVSTLELGDSALYLCASSLAGGTWQPQHFGDGTRLSIL.

The chain couples TRBV9 to TRBJ2-5, with 8 positions matching TRBD2. The CDR3 spans 15 residues. The germline CDR1 and CDR2 sequences are SGDLS and YYNGEE. V shed 0 bases and J 5 bases; nucleotides not matched to a gene: 6. CDR3 nucleotide sequence: TGTGCCAGCAGCGTAGAGCCAGCGGGGGAGGAGACCCAGTACTTC. This sequence encodes CASSVEPAGEETQYF.

The chain recombines TRBV7-6 with TRBJ2-7; D possibly corresponds to TRBD2 (7 bases). The CDR3 consists of 15 residues. V lost 6 bases, J lost 2 bases, and 17 bases lay in between. Germline V gene lookup returns CDR1 SGHVS and CDR2 FNYEAQ. The CDR3 DNA is TGTGCCAGCAGTCAGGGAGGGGGGACAACCTACGAGCAGTACTTC. Protein product: CASSQGGGTTYEQYF.

This rearrangement joins TRBV2 to TRBJ2-3; 11 bases align to TRBD2. Germline CDR1 SNHLY, CDR2 FYNNEI. V was pared by 8 bases and J by 3 bases, with 4 bases of the junction left unmatched. This CDR3 has 14 residues. DNA of the CDR3: TGTGCCAGCTGCAGACTAGCGGGAACAGATACGCAGTATTTT. This translates into CASCRLAGTDTQYF.

The chain couples TRBV19 to TRBJ2-2; unclear D gene. Trimming shortened V by 3 bases and J by 6 bases, and 14 bases separated the two germline ends. The CDR3 is made up of 15 amino acids. In germline, CDR1 is LNHDA, CDR2 SQIVND (reference sequence). In DNA, the CDR3 is TGTGCCAGTAGTATTGGAGTCAAGATTTCCGGGGAGCTGTTTTTT. The encoded protein is CASSIGVKISGELFF. The full variable domain, with the rest looked up from reference TRBV19 and TRBJ2-2, is DGGITQSPKYLFRKEGQNVTLSCEQNLNHDAMYWYRQDPGQGLRLIYYSQIVNDFQKGDIAEGYSVSREKKESFPLTVTSAQKNPTAFYLCASSIGVKISGELFFGEGSRLTVL.

The rearrangement links TRBV2 to TRBJ2-1; 12 bases are shared with TRBD2. CDR1 is SNHLY and CDR2 is FYNNEI in the germline V gene. This CDR3 is 17 amino acids long. Trimming removed 7 bases from V and 6 bases from J; junction bases left unmatched: 13. The CDR3 region is CASTKTRTSGASNEQFF. In DNA form, the CDR3 reads TGTGCCAGCACCAAAACTAGGACTAGCGGGGCCTCCAATGAGCAGTTCTTC. The whole variable domain, filled in from reference TRBV2 and TRBJ2-1, reads EPEVTQTPSHQVTQMGQEVILRCVPISNHLYFYWYRQILGQKVEFLVSFYNNEISEKSEIFDDQFSVERPDGSNFTLKIRSTKLEDSAMYFCASTKTRTSGASNEQFFGPGTRLTVL.

The table lists this clone with a count of one. The rearrangement links TRBV2 to TRBJ2-2, with TRBD1 matching 7 bases. Germline V gene lookup returns CDR1 SNHLY and CDR2 FYNNEI. The CDR3 runs 14 residues. V was clipped by 6 bases and J by 2 bases; unmatched bases: 3. The CDR3 region has the DNA TGTGCCAGCAGCCGGGACAGCAACACCGGGGAGCTGTTTTTT. It is translated as CASSRDSNTGELFF.

The chain recombines TRBV10-1 with TRBJ2-3, with 9 bases lining up with TRBD2. The trim removed 3 bases at V and 1 base at J, leaving 5 bases unmatched. CDR1 is WNHNN, CDR2 SYGVQD, per germline (reference sequence). This CDR3 contains 16 residues. CDR3 nucleotides: TGCGCCAGCAGTGAAGAGAGACTAGCGGGCACAGATACGCAGTATTTT. Amino acid sequence: CASSEERLAGTDTQYF.

V is TRBV11-2 and J is TRBJ2-3, with TRBD2 identical over 12 bases. With V trimmed by 3 bases and J by 3 bases, 1 base remained unmatched. The CDR3 runs 15 residues. Germline V gene data show CDR1 as SGHAT and CDR2 as FQNNGV. In nucleotides, the CDR3 is TGTGCCAGCAGCTTCACTAGCGGGAGGACAGATACGCAGTATTTT. Amino acids: CASSFTSGRTDTQYF.

V gene TRBV2 combines with J gene TRBJ2-1; possibly TRBD2 for D (5 bases). This CDR3 spans 13 amino acids. V was clipped by 4 bases and J by 8 bases, with 12 bases between them. Germline V gives CDR1 SNHLY, CDR2 FYNNEI. DNA of the CDR3: TGTGCCAGCAGTGGTGATCTAGCAGATGAGCAGTTCTTC. Protein sequence: CASSGDLADEQFF.

The V gene is TRBV15, the J gene TRBJ2-3; D is possibly TRBD1 (5 bases). Trimming shortened V by 1 base and J by 0 bases, and 17 bases separated the two germline ends. From germline, CDR1 is LNHNV and CDR2 YYDKDF (reference sequence). There are 18 residues in the CDR3. CDR3 in DNA: TGTGCCACCAGCAGAGGTCGGGTAGCAGGGTCCAGCACAGATACGCAGTATTTT. This codes for CATSRGRVAGSSTDTQYF.

The chain joins TRBV19 to TRBJ2-2; 8 bases are shared with TRBD2. Germline V gives CDR1 LNHDA, CDR2 SQIVND (reference sequence). Trimming at V came to 3 bases and at J to 7 bases, leaving 4 bases not matched to a gene. CDR3 length equals 14 residues. The CDR3: CASSMGLGGGELFF. CDR3 nucleotides: TGTGCCAGTAGTATGGGACTAGGAGGCGGGGAGCTGTTTTTT.

The genes are TRBV6-5 and TRBJ1-2; 7 bases agree with TRBD1. Germline values: CDR1 MNHEY, CDR2 SVGAGI. The V and J ends lost 2 bases and 7 bases, in that order; junction bases with no gene match: 10. There are 15 residues in the CDR3. The CDR3 is CASSYHRDRDVGYTF. CDR3 nucleotide sequence: TGTGCCAGCAGTTACCACCGGGACAGAGACGTTGGCTACACCTTC.

The chain employs TRBV11-2 and TRBJ2-7, with a possible D match to TRBD2 (5 bases). Per the germline V gene, CDR1 is SGHAT and CDR2 is FQNNGV. The CDR3 runs to 15 residues. The V end lost 4 bases, the J end lost 3 bases, and 16 bases lay between the germline ends. DNA for the CDR3: TGTGCCAGCAGCTCCGGGGTTGGTTCCCTCTACGAGCAGTACTTC. Its translation: CASSSGVGSLYEQYF. Full variable domain (missing parts from reference TRBV11-2 and TRBJ2-7): EAGVAQSPRYKIIEKRQSVAFWCNPISGHATLYWYQQILGQGPKLLIQFQNNGVVDDSQLPKDRFSAERLKGVDSTLKIQPAKLEDSAVYLCASSSGVGSLYEQYFGPGTRLTVT.